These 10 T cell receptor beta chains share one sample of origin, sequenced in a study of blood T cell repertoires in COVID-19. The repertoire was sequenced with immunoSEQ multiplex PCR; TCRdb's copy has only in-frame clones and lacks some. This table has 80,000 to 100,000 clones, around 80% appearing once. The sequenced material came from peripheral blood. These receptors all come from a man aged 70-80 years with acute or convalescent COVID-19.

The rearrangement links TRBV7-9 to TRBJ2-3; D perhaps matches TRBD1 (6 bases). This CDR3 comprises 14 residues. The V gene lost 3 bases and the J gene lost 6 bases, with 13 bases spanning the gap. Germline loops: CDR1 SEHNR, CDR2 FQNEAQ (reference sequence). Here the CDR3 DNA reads TGTGCCAGCAGCTTCACAGGGCCCACGGATACGCAGTATTTT. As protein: CASSFTGPTDTQYF.

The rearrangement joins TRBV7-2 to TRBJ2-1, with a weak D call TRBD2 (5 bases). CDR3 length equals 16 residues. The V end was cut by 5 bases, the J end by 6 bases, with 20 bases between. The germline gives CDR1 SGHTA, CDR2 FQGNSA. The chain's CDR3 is CASSTRAMLEVNEQFF. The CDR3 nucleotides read TGTGCCAGCAGCACGCGGGCCATGCTGGAAGTCAATGAGCAGTTCTTC.

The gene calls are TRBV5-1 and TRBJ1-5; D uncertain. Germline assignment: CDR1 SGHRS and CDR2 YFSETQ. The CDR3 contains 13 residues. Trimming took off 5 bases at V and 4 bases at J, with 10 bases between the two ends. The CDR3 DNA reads TGCGCCAGCAGTTTCGACGGGAATCAGCCCCAGCATTTT. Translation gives CASSFDGNQPQHF.

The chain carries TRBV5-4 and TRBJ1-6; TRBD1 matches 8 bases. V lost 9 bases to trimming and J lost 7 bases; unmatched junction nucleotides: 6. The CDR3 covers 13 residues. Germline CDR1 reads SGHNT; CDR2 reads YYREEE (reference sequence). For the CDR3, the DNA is TGTGCCACCCGGGACAGGACGAATTCACCCCTCCACTTT. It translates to CATRDRTNSPLHF.

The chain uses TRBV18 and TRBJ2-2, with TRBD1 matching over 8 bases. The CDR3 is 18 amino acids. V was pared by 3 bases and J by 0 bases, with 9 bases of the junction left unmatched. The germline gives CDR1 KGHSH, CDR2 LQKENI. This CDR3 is CASSPARGHLTNTGELFF. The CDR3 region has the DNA TGTGCCAGCTCACCGGCCAGGGGGCACCTTACGAACACCGGGGAGCTGTTTTTT. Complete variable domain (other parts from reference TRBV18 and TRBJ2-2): NAGVMQNPRHLVRRRGQEARLRCSPMKGHSHVYWYRQLPEEGLKFMVYLQKENIIDESGMPKERFSAEFPKEGPSILRIQQVVRGDSAAYFCASSPARGHLTNTGELFFGEGSRLTVL.

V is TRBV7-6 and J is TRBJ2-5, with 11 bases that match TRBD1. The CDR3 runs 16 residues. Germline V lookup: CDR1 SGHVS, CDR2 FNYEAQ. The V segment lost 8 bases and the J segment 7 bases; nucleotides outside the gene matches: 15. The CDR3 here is CASADQGTGGLGTQYF. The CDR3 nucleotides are TGTGCCAGCGCCGATCAGGGGACAGGGGGGCTGGGGACCCAGTACTTC.

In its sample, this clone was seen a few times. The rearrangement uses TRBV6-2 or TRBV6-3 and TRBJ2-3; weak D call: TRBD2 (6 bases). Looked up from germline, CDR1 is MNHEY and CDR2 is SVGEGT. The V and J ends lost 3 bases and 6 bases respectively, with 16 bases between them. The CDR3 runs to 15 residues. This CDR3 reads CASSYPGLSGDTQYF. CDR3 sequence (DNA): TGTGCCAGCAGTTATCCGGGACTGAGCGGGGATACGCAGTATTTT.

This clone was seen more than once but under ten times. CDR3 protein: CASSAQGVNPYEQYF. The DNA of the CDR3 is TGTGCCAGCAGCGCGCAGGGGGTAAACCCCTACGAGCAGTACTTC. The chain couples TRBV5-6 to TRBJ2-7; TRBD1 matches 7 bases. Per germline, CDR1 SGHDT and CDR2 YYEEEE. V lost 4 bases to trimming and J lost 2 bases; unmatched junction nucleotides: 9. The CDR3 sequence is 15 residues long.

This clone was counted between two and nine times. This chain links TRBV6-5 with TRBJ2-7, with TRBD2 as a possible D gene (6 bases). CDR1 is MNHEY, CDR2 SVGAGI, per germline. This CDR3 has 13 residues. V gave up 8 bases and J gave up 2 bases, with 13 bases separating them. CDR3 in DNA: TGTGCCAGCGGTAACCGGGAGCCCTACGAGCAGTACTTC. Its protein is CASGNREPYEQYF.

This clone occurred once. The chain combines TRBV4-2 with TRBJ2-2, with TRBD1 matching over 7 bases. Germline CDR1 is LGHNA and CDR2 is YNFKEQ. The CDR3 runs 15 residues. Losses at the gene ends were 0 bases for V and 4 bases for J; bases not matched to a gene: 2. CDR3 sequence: CASSQEGGSTGELFF. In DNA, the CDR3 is TGTGCCAGCAGCCAAGAAGGGGGCTCCACCGGGGAGCTGTTTTTT.